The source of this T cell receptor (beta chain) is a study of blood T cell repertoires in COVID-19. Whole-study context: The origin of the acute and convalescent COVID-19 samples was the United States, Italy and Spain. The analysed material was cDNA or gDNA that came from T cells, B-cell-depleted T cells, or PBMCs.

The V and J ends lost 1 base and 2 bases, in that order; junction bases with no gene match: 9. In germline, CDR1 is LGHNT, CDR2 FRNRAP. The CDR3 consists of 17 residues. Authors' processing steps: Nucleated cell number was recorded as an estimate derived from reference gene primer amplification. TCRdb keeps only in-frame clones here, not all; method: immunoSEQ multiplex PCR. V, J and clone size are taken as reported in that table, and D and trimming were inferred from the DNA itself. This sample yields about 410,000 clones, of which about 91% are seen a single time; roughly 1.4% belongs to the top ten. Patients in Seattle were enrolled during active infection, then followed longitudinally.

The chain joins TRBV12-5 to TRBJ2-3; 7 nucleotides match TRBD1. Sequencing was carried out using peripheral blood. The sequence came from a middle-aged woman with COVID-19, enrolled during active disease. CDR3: CASGLAGQAAFTDTQYF. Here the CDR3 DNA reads TGTGCTAGTGGTTTGGCTGGACAGGCCGCCTTCACAGATACGCAGTATTTT.